These 14 T cell receptor beta chains came from one sample sequenced in a study of shared clonotypes between healthy human individuals. Assay used: immunoSEQ multiplex PCR; TCRdb lists only in-frame clones, some missing. This table has approximately 440,000 clones, approximately 71% appearing once. The sequenced material came from PBMCs. The receptor set was obtained from a woman between 40 and 50 years old in good health. Some clones in this sample may be carry-over from other donors' samples.

V and J are TRBV5-1 and TRBJ1-2, with 7 bases aligning to TRBD1. The germline V gene has CDR1 SGHRS and CDR2 YFSETQ. The CDR3 has 15 residues. J was trimmed by 2 bases and V by 4 bases; bases with no gene match: 8. The CDR3 reads CASSPWRDSNYGYTF. The CDR3 nucleotides read TGCGCCAGCAGCCCGTGGAGGGACAGCAACTATGGCTACACCTTC.

The chain carries TRBV5-1 and TRBJ2-5; TRBD1 might be the D (6 bases). The J call may be faulty, since TRBJ2-7 better matches the DNA end. Germline CDR1 is SGHRS and CDR2 is YFSETQ. This CDR3 contains 15 residues. CDR3 sequence: CASRPQGSSSYEQYF. The CDR3 nucleotides read TGCGCCAGCAGGCCACAGGGTTCATCCTCCTACGAGCAGTACTTC.

The chain couples TRBV7-2 to TRBJ2-5; tentatively, D is TRBD1 or TRBD2 (5 bases each). CDR1 SGHTA and CDR2 FQGNSA come from the germline V gene. The V end was cut by 5 bases, the J end by 8 bases, with 15 bases between. The CDR3 contains 13 residues. This CDR3 is CASSATPGTTQYF. Here the CDR3 DNA reads TGTGCCAGCAGCGCAACCCCCGGGACCACCCAGTACTTC. The variable domain in full, with the rest retrieved from reference TRBV7-2 and TRBJ2-5, is GAGVSQSPSNKVTEKGKDVELRCDPISGHTALYWYRQSLGQGLEFLIYFQGNSAPDKSGLPSDRFSAERTGGSVSTLTIQRTQQEDSAVYLCASSATPGTTQYFGPGTRLLVL.

This chain uses TRBV2 with TRBJ2-3, with TRBD2 matching over 9 bases. CDR3 length: 15 residues. Germline CDR1 is SNHLY and CDR2 is FYNNEI. The V gene end was trimmed by 1 base and the J gene end by 4 bases; junction bases not matched to a gene: 3. In DNA form, the CDR3 reads TGTGCCAGCAGTGAAGTGGGACTAGCTCCAGATACGCAGTATTTT. As protein: CASSEVGLAPDTQYF. The whole variable domain, remainder taken from reference TRBV2 and TRBJ2-3, is EPEVTQTPSHQVTQMGQEVILRCVPISNHLYFYWYRQILGQKVEFLVSFYNNEISEKSEIFDDQFSVERPDGSNFTLKIRSTKLEDSAMYFCASSEVGLAPDTQYFGPGTRLTVL.

This sequence joins TRBV5-1 and TRBJ2-7, with 11 positions matching TRBD2. CDR1 and CDR2 (germline): SGHRS, YFSETQ. There are 15 residues in the CDR3. The J segment lost 5 bases and the V segment lost 5 bases, leaving 9 bases of the junction unmatched. The chain's CDR3 is CASRVTSGSPHEQYF. CDR3 in DNA: TGCGCCAGCAGAGTAACTAGCGGGAGCCCCCACGAGCAGTACTTC.

Note on this clone: With a far larger clone one base away, a read error is the likely cause. The same CDR3 also results from other DNA sequences found in this sample. The rearrangement uses TRBV19 and TRBJ2-7; D may be TRBD1 or TRBD2 (5 bases each). Germline lookup yields CDR1 LNHDA and CDR2 SQIVND (reference sequence). This CDR3 is 16 amino acids long. CDR3 coding DNA: TGCGCCAGTAGTAACGACCCGGGACGAGGCTCCTACGAGCAGTACTTC. It codes for CASSNDPGRGSYEQYF.

The chain employs TRBV4-1 and TRBJ2-7; D not resolved. Germline CDR1 MGHRA, CDR2 YSYEKL. The CDR3 runs 16 residues. V was clipped by 4 bases and J by 0 bases, with 16 bases between them. The CDR3 is CASSRGMGSSSYEQYF. CDR3 in DNA: TGCGCCAGCAGCCGAGGCATGGGTTCATCCTCCTACGAGCAGTACTTC.

In its sample, this clone was seen once. J is TRBJ1-1 and V is TRBV5-1, with D possibly being TRBD1 (5 bases). Between the trimmed V and J ends, which lost 0 bases and 0 bases, there was a span of 18 bases. The CDR3 is made up of 18 amino acids. Germline values: CDR1 SGHRS, CDR2 YFSETQ. CDR3: CASSLAGGGGAMNTEAFF. The CDR3, as DNA: TGCGCCAGCAGCTTGGCCGGGGGTGGAGGTGCGATGAACACTGAAGCTTTCTTT.

The V and J genes are TRBV5-6 and TRBJ2-7; D not resolved. The CDR3 covers 15 residues. Trimming shortened V by 0 bases and J by 0 bases, and 10 bases separated the two germline ends. The germline CDR1 and CDR2 sequences are SGHDT and YYEEEE. The CDR3 nucleotides read TGTGCCAGCAGCTTGGGTATTGGCGCCTCCTACGAGCAGTACTTC. As protein: CASSLGIGASYEQYF.

Only one count was recorded for this clone. The V and J genes are TRBV2 and TRBJ1-2, with D unclear. CDR1 and CDR2 (germline): SNHLY, FYNNEI. The V end was cut by 6 bases, the J end by 5 bases, with 13 bases between. The CDR3 is 13 residues long. The CDR3 loop reads CASSGNTDYGYTF. Written as DNA, the CDR3 is TGTGCCAGCAGCGGTAACACAGATTATGGCTACACCTTC.

V is TRBV10-1 and J is TRBJ2-1; TRBD2 matches 8 bases. The CDR3 runs 16 residues. Trimming removed 5 bases from V and 0 bases from J; junction bases left unmatched: 6. In germline, CDR1 is WNHNN, CDR2 SYGVQD (reference sequence). CDR3 nucleotide sequence: TGCGCCAGCAGTCAGACTAGCGTGAGCTCCTACAATGAGCAGTTCTTC. This sequence encodes CASSQTSVSSYNEQFF.

On this clone itself: A single base is all that separates this from a far larger clone, so a read error is likely. The chain combines TRBV11-3 with TRBJ1-1; D gene ambiguous. The CDR3 extends over 13 amino acids. The germline V gene has CDR1 SGHNT and CDR2 YENEEA. The CDR3 coding sequence is TGTGCCAGCAGCCCTGACATGAACACTGGAGCTTTCTTT. Residues: CASSPDMNTGAFF.

As to this clone: A single base is all that separates this from a far larger clone, so a read error is likely. In DNA form, the CDR3 reads TGCAGCGTCCAACTGGGCCCGCGGGGAAACTATGGCTACACCTTC. As protein: CSVQLGPRGNYGYTF. This rearrangement joins TRBV29-1 to TRBJ1-2; D not resolved. The germline gives CDR1 SQVTM, CDR2 ANQGSEA. CDR3 length: 15 amino acids. The V end lost 6 bases, the J end lost 2 bases, and 19 bases lay between the germline ends.

This clone occurred once. This chain joins TRBV5-4 and TRBJ2-3; 12 bases line up with TRBD2. Germline-derived CDR1 and CDR2 are SGHNT and YYREEE (reference sequence). The CDR3 is 20 residues long. V shed 6 bases and J 6 bases; nucleotides not matched to a gene: 23. The CDR3 DNA sequence: TGTGCCAGCAACCGACAAGCCCCCACGCTAGCGGGAGGGCCGGGTGATACGCAGTATTTT. Translating it yields CASNRQAPTLAGGPGDTQYF.